This TCR beta chain stems from a study of T cells in Graves' hyperthyroidism and ophthalmopathy. It was RNA transcripts that yielded the amplified TCR beta CDR3 regions. The study used the HTBI primer set for a first-round RT-PCR of the TCR CDR3. Via MiXCR, TCRdb re-called the multiplex PCR reads, giving one row per CDR3 protein. The top ten clones hold around half of a sample with 300,000 or so distinct CDR3 sequences, 21% of them seen once. These patients, aged 18 to 65, had recently diagnosed hyperthyroidism lasting under 2 months. It was 10 ml of fresh peripheral blood that supplied the PBMCs. This clonotype was picked up many times. Trimming cost V 6 bases and J 5 bases; bases outside gene matches: 9. CDR1 MNHNS and CDR2 SASEGT come from the germline V gene. CDR3 length: 15 amino acids.

The rearrangement joins TRBV6-1 to TRBJ1-5, with 8 positions matching TRBD1. This receptor was taken from a woman in her fifties or sixties with Graves' hyperthyroidism. Sequencing was performed on blood. CDR3: CASRGGTGTYQPQHF. CDR3 DNA: TGTGCCAGCAGGGGAGGGACAGGAACTTATCAGCCCCAGCATTTT.